This T cell receptor beta chain was sequenced for a study of radiation and T cells in renal cell carcinoma (TCRdb year 2020). Some background on the complete study: In total, roughly 53 samples underwent TCR beta sequencing: about 26 tumors plus 27 peripheral blood samples. A total of 4 million to 5 million unique CDR3 nucleotide sequences, encoding roughly 3,000,000 unique CDR3 amino acid sequences, were found across all 50 or so samples. The last blood draw occurred 4 weeks after radiation, at the same time as nephrectomy. What the study reported, not specific to this receptor: Because pretreatment tumor biopsies were not available, the study could not determine whether clonotypes were already present within the tumor at baseline. In blood, the top tumor clonotypes increased between baseline and 2 weeks post-radiation and then shrank by 4 weeks, which suggests that tumor-resident clones expanded only transiently. Changes in the blood repertoire were not tracked past 4 weeks after treatment. Because the trial had a single-armed design, the trial could not examine how radiation dose or scheduling affected the TCR repertoire.

On this clone: It lacks a known antigen. Within one base of it there is no much larger clone, and no base qualities were kept.

Spanning cysteine to phenylalanine, the CDR3 consists of 17 amino acids. Only the CDR3 part of the read is kept: 51 bases, read in frame from the first base. The germline V end is reduced by 1 base and the J end by 6 bases; junction bases left unmatched: 11. In the germline V gene, CDR1 corresponds to SGHRS and CDR2 to YFSETQ. Following the manufacturer's recommendations, the immunoSEQ kit was used to generate TCR beta libraries from genomic DNA. To prepare the libraries, a first multiplex PCR with proprietary primers was run, followed by a second PCR that added unique barcodes, and a bead cleanup was done after each round. Each sample batch included a kit-provided positive control reaction and a negative control reaction. The final libraries were assessed on an Agilent 4200 TapeStation D1000 ScreenTape, pooled by volume, and quantified by qPCR. Sequencing was performed on an Illumina NextSeq500 with a MidOutput 150-cycle cartridge, and 156 Read1 and 15 Index1 cycles were run with kit custom primers. The pooled library was loaded at 1.0 pM, with an approximately 21% PhiX control spiked in. The original methods were these. The vendor-processed data were analyzed in R, and a clonotype was defined as all T cells that share the same CDR3 nucleotide sequence. In the clone abundance analyses, frequencies were normalized to the 10,000 most abundant clones in each sample. Before analysis, public T cell clones were removed, and these numbered fewer than six per sample on average. Tumor-enriched and baseline blood-enriched clonotypes were defined by at least a 32-fold difference in abundance between compartments. A beta-binomial differential abundance model was applied to find clonotypes that expanded or contracted between blood time points. Tumor-blood repertoire similarity was measured with the Baroni-Urbani and Buser coefficient, and groups were compared using two-tailed Wilcoxon tests in R. The table was pulled from immuneACCESS by TCRdb, which kept in-frame rearrangements only. Such tables lose some clones; where checked, under half of the loss comes from unresolved V genes, and the rest has no known cause. Clone size and V and J calls were adopted from that table, with D and trimming inferred from the DNA. The sample includes approximately 40,000 clones, with 70% to 85% observed a single time. The ten largest clones capture 25% to 30% of the sample.

The time point tag for this specimen amounts to: blood 4 weeks post-SBRT, at nephrectomy. What this sample's treatment or condition label stands for: 15 Gy SBRT to primary tumor, nephrectomy 4 weeks later. The samples were obtained from a clinical trial, where primary renal cell carcinomas were treated with 15 Gy stereotactic body radiation therapy and then removed by nephrectomy 4 weeks afterward. Serial peripheral blood from radiation-treated patients was sampled at baseline, 2 weeks and 4 weeks after SBRT to track tumor-enriched clonotypes. Every patient's renal cell carcinoma showed clear cell pathology. Genomic DNA for TCR sequencing was prepared using the QIAamp DNA Blood Mini Kit (Qiagen). Samples were included in the analyses only if all quality control checks were passed.

The sequence came from a woman aged 70-85 years with renal cell carcinoma. Recombination linked TRBV5-1 to TRBJ2-1; TRBD1 lines up with 9 middle nucleotides. This specimen consisted of blood, obtained from a patient whose treatment included radiotherapy and nephrectomy. The CDR3 region reads CASSLKKQGAEINEQFF. The DNA sequence is TGCGCCAGCAGCTTGAAGAAACAGGGGGCAGAGATCAATGAGCAGTTCTTC.